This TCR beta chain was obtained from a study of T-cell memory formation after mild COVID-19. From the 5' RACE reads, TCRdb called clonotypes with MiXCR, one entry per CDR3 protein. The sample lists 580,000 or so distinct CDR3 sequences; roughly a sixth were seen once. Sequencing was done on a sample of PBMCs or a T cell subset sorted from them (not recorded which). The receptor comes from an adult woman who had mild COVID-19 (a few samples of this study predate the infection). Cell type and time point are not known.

The DNA of the CDR3 is TGCAGTGGCCAGAGGGGCGGAGCGCTCTACGAGCAGTACTTC. Protein: CSGQRGGALYEQYF. The V gene is TRBV20-1, the J gene TRBJ2-7, with D perhaps matching TRBD1 or TRBD2 (5 bases each). The ends were cut back, 7 bases at V and 3 bases at J, with 19 bases in the middle. This CDR3 comprises 14 residues. In germline, CDR1 is DFQATT, CDR2 SNEGSKA (reference sequence).